The 15 T cell receptor beta chains in this list originate from one sample, sequenced in a study of T-cell reconstitution after alpha-beta-depleted transplantation in children. Unique molecular identifiers featured in how the TCRbeta library was prepared. Via MiXCR, TCRdb re-called the PCR reads, giving one row per CDR3 protein. The sample includes nearly 550,000 distinct CDR3 sequences, approximately 20% of them seen just once. The sequenced sample was PBMCs from the stem cell graft donor, obtained from the stem cell graft. The receptors originated from a human donor who donated a stem cell graft to a child with acute lymphoblastic leukemia.

The V gene is TRBV30, the J gene TRBJ1-2; 9 positions match TRBD1. CDR3 length: 15 amino acids. Looked up from germline, CDR1 is GTSNPN and CDR2 is SVGIG (reference sequence). V lost 0 bases and J lost 2; bases outside the gene matches: 4. CDR3 sequence: CAWSVLTGGNYGYTF. The CDR3 coding sequence is TGTGCCTGGAGTGTACTTACAGGGGGCAACTATGGCTACACCTTC.

This clonotype was detected a few times. The chain recombines TRBV12-3 or TRBV12-4 with TRBJ2-7, with D perhaps matching TRBD2 (5 bases). This CDR3 has 15 residues. Trimming left V 6 bases short and J 0 bases short, with 15 bases between. Here the CDR3 DNA reads TGTGCCAGCAGCCCACCGGGGTCGTTCTCCTACGAGCAGTACTTC. Amino acids: CASSPPGSFSYEQYF.

V gene TRBV7-9 combines with J gene TRBJ2-7; 7 bases map to TRBD2. Germline CDR1 is SEHNR and CDR2 is FQNEAQ (reference sequence). This CDR3 comprises 17 residues. V was pared by 1 base and J by 1 base, with 10 bases of the junction left unmatched. Here the CDR3 reads CASSLGALATESYEQYF. Here the CDR3 DNA reads TGTGCCAGCAGCTTAGGGGCACTAGCGACGGAATCCTACGAGCAGTACTTC.

The chain is built from TRBV7-6 and TRBJ2-7; 7 bases align to TRBD2. The CDR3 contains 15 residues. With 5 bases clipped from V and 0 bases from J, the junction kept 7 bases outside the gene matches. Germline loops: CDR1 SGHVS, CDR2 FNYEAQ. The DNA of the CDR3 is TGTGCCAGCAGCCCTACTAGCGCGAGCTCCTACGAGCAGTACTTC. Translation gives CASSPTSASSYEQYF.

The sample holds a few counts of this clonotype. The gene calls are TRBV4-1 and TRBJ2-2, with TRBD1 matching 7 bases. The V and J ends lost 1 base and 5 bases, in that order; junction bases with no gene match: 7. CDR3 length equals 16 residues. The germline V gene encodes CDR1 MGHRA and CDR2 YSYEKL. CDR3 residues: CASSQGTGRQTGELFF. The CDR3 DNA follows: TGCGCCAGCAGCCAAGGGACAGGACGACAGACCGGGGAGCTGTTTTTT.

This clonotype was detected only a few times. This chain joins TRBV5-1 and TRBJ2-6; no reliable D call. The germline gives CDR1 SGHRS, CDR2 YFSETQ. The CDR3 has 16 amino acids. V lost 2 bases and J 0 bases, leaving 9 bases between the germline ends. CDR3 nucleotides: TGCGCCAGCAGCTTTGCAGGTTACTCTGGGGCCAACGTCCTGACTTTC. Translation gives CASSFAGYSGANVLTF.

The rearrangement links TRBV11-2 to TRBJ2-5, with a weak D call TRBD2 (6 bases). Germline CDR1 is SGHAT and CDR2 is FQNNGV. Trimming shortened V by 1 base and J by 5 bases, and 17 bases separated the two germline ends. The CDR3 covers 16 residues. CDR3 residues: CASSLVAGLPGETQYF. CDR3 nucleotides: TGTGCCAGCAGCTTAGTCGCGGGACTGCCAGGGGAGACCCAGTACTTC.

The chain couples TRBV20-1 to TRBJ2-5, with TRBD2 matching over 7 bases. The V gene's germline CDR1 is DFQATT and CDR2 SNEGSKA (reference sequence). The V gene end was trimmed by 0 bases and the J gene end by 4 bases; junction bases not matched to a gene: 5. CDR3 size: 14 residues. CDR3: CSAREWTGGETQYF. DNA for the CDR3: TGCAGTGCTAGAGAGTGGACGGGGGGAGAGACCCAGTACTTC.

This clonotype was seen a few times. This chain connects TRBV18 to TRBJ2-1, with a tentative D call TRBD1 (5 bases). The CDR3 extends over 12 amino acids. Looked up from germline, CDR1 is KGHSH and CDR2 is LQKENI. V was shortened by 2 bases and J by 8 bases, with 7 bases between the two germline ends. CDR3 residues: CASSPSRDEQFF. DNA for the CDR3: TGTGCCAGCTCACCAAGCAGGGATGAGCAGTTCTTC.

This clonotype has a handful of counts. The chain carries TRBV12-3 or TRBV12-4 and TRBJ1-3; D gene uncertain. V dropped 7 bases and J dropped 0 bases, with 10 bases sitting between them. There are 14 residues in the CDR3. Written as DNA, the CDR3 is TGTGCCAGCACCCGCGGTAGCTCTGGAAACACCATATATTTT. Protein product: CASTRGSSGNTIYF.

In its sample, this clonotype was seen a few times. This chain connects TRBV13 to TRBJ1-6; 7 bases agree with TRBD1. The junction had 11 bases not matched to a gene; V was cut back by 8 bases and J by 4 bases. Germline CDR1 reads PRHDT; CDR2 reads FYEKMQ (reference sequence). The CDR3 loop spans 16 amino acids. The CDR3 loop reads CASSALDRPYNSPLHF. CDR3 bases: TGTGCCAGCTCAGCTTTGGACAGGCCATATAATTCACCCCTCCACTTT.

Only a few counts were recorded for this clonotype. V and J are TRBV12-3 or TRBV12-4 and TRBJ2-5, with TRBD2 as a possible D gene (5 bases). The germline V and J ends were trimmed by 1 base and 5 bases, with 11 bases remaining between them. The CDR3 has 14 amino acids. CDR3 nucleotide sequence: TGTGCCAGCAGTTTAGGTTGGTCGGGGGAGACCCAGTACTTC. As protein: CASSLGWSGETQYF.

V usage is TRBV27 and J usage is TRBJ1-1; D gene uncertain. The CDR3 loop spans 14 amino acids. The V end lost 2 bases, the J end lost 4 bases, and 11 bases lay between the germline ends. CDR1 and CDR2 (germline): MNHEY, SMNVEV (reference sequence). Here the CDR3 reads CASSLRLFGTEAFF. The CDR3 nucleotides read TGTGCCAGCAGTTTAAGGTTGTTCGGCACTGAAGCTTTCTTT.

Only a few counts were recorded for this clonotype. The CDR3 nucleotides read TGTGCCAGCAGAAGCGGACTAGCGGGAGCCCATGAGCAGTTCTTC. It encodes CASRSGLAGAHEQFF. The chain recombines TRBV2 with TRBJ2-1; 13 bases map to TRBD2. The CDR3 extends over 15 amino acids. V lost 6 bases, J lost 8 bases, and 7 bases stayed unmatched. CDR1 and CDR2 (germline): SNHLY, FYNNEI.

There are a few counts of this clonotype. The CDR3 spells CASAFAAGENEQFF. The CDR3 nucleotides read TGTGCCAGCGCCTTTGCGGCGGGAGAGAATGAGCAGTTCTTC. J is TRBJ2-1 and V is TRBV27; 7 nucleotides line up with TRBD2. The CDR3 is 14 residues long. The germline V gene encodes CDR1 MNHEY and CDR2 SMNVEV (reference sequence). After removal of 8 bases from V and 7 bases from J, the junction contained 11 bases not matched to a gene.